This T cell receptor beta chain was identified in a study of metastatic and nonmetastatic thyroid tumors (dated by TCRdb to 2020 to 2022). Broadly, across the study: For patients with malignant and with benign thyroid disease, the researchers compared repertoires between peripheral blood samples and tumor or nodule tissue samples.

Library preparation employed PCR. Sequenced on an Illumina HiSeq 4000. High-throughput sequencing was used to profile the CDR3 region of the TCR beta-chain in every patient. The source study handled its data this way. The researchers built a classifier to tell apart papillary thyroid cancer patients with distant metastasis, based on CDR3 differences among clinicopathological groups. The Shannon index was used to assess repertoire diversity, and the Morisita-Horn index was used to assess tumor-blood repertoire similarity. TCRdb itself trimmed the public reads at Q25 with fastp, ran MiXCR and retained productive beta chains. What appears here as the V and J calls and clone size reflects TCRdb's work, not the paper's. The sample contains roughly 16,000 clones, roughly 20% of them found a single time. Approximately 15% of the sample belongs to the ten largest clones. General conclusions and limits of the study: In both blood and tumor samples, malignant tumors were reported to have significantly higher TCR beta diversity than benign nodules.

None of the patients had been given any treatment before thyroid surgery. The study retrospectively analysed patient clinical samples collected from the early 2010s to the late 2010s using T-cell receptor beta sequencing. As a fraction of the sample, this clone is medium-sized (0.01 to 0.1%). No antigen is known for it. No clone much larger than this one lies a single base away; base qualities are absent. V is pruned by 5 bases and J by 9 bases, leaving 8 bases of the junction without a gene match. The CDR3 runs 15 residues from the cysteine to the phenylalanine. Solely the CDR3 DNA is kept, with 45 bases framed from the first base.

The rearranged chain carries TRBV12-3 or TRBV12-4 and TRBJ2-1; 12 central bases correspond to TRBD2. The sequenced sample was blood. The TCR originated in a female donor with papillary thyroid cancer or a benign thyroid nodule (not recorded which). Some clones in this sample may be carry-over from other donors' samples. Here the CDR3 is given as CASSLTGLAGFEQFF. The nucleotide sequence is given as TGTGCCAGCAGTCTGACCGGACTAGCGGGATTTGAGCAGTTCTTC.